The clone carrying this T cell receptor beta chain has ten or more counts. The time point: newly diagnosed GD, antithyroid drugs for less than 3 months. From RNA extracted from PBMCs, the TCR library was made. Arm-PCR of CDR3 regions with iRepertoire HTBI primers generated TCR beta libraries. TCRdb recomputed calls from the multiplex PCR reads with MiXCR, one row per CDR3 protein. The sample includes 550,000 or so distinct CDR3 sequences, 12% of them seen just once. The CDR3 covers 16 residues. V lost 5 bases, J lost 4 bases, and 13 bases stayed unmatched. Looked up from germline, CDR1 is SGHRS and CDR2 is YFSETQ. The record originates from a study of regulatory T cells in long-lasting Graves disease. Another study also made use of these data, one on T cells in Graves' hyperthyroidism and ophthalmopathy.

The V gene is TRBV5-1, the J gene TRBJ2-3, with 7 nucleotides matching TRBD1. The sequencing used peripheral blood mononuclear cells (PBMCs), collected at new diagnosis, from a patient treated with antithyroid drugs. The sequence derives from a woman in her 30s with Graves disease. The CDR3 spells CASSSEIRGPSDTQYF. The CDR3 DNA sequence: TGCGCCAGCAGTTCGGAGATAAGGGGGCCTTCAGATACGCAGTATTTT. The variable domain in full, with the rest retrieved from reference TRBV5-1 and TRBJ2-3, is KAGVTQTPRYLIKTRGQQVTLSCSPISGHRSVSWYQQTPGQGLQFLFEYFSETQRNKGNFPGRFSGRQFSNSRSEMNVSTLELGDSALYLCASSSEIRGPSDTQYFGPGTRLTVL.